Listed below are T cell receptor beta chains from one sample, sequenced in a study of beta chain features in type 1 diabetes. Repertoires were generated with immunoSEQ multiplex PCR, while TCRdb's copy carries only in-frame clones and drops some. Of 300,000 to 350,000 clones listed, around a fifth were seen once; the top ten hold under 0.05%. The material sequenced was naive CD4+ T cells from blood. The receptors shown here come from a woman aged 18-29 years in good health. The CDR3 runs from the conserved cysteine through the conserved F or W. The D gene is left open where the match is weak. Where a row states a size, it is once, few, many or the class of an expanded clone; other rows omit it.

>TRBV6-1|TRBJ2-7|NA|TRBD1
CASSEAPGQGTYEQYF
TGTGCCAGCAGTGAAGCCCCGGGACAGGGTACCTACGAGCAGTACTTC
>TRBV5-4|TRBJ2-3|NA|TRBD2
CASSLMKSSGTDTQYF
TGTGCCAGCAGCTTAATGAAGTCTAGCGGGACAGATACGCAGTATTTT
>TRBV20-1|TRBJ1-5|NA|NA
CSAGAQPQHF
TGCAGTGCGGGGGCCCAGCCCCAGCATTTT
>TRBV5-1|TRBJ1-3|few|TRBD1
CASSLYRGADTIYF
TGCGCCAGCAGCTTGTACAGGGGAGCTGACACCATATATTTT
>TRBV7-9|TRBJ1-5|NA|NA
CASSPDRSNQPQHF
TGTGCCAGCAGCCCTGACAGGAGCAATCAGCCCCAGCATTTT
>TRBV14|TRBJ2-7|few|NA
CASSSGHRYEQYF
TGTGCCAGCAGCTCGGGACATCGCTACGAGCAGTACTTC
>TRBV14|TRBJ1-1|NA|NA
CASSQLGQLNTEAFF
TGTGCCAGCAGCCAACTAGGACAGCTGAACACTGAAGCTTTCTTT
>TRBV5-1|TRBJ2-5|NA|NA
CASSPGGTKETQYF
TGCGCCAGCAGCCCCGGGGGGACAAAAGAGACCCAGTACTTC
>TRBV9|TRBJ2-5|NA|TRBD2
CASSNRLAGGRETQYF
TGTGCCAGCAGCAACCGACTAGCGGGGGGGCGGGAGACCCAGTACTTC
>TRBV5-1|TRBJ2-1|NA|TRBD1
CASSSGQVSYNEQFF
TGCGCCAGCAGCTCCGGACAGGTCTCCTACAATGAGCAGTTCTTC
>TRBV5-1|TRBJ1-1|few|NA
CASSSRVPDTEAFF
TGCGCCAGCAGCTCCAGGGTCCCGGACACTGAAGCTTTCTTT
>TRBV7-7|TRBJ2-4|NA|NA
CASRDYSRGSKNIQYF
TGTGCTAGCAGGGATTACAGCAGGGGATCCAAAAACATTCAGTACTTC
>TRBV7-2|TRBJ1-1|few|NA
CASREQPTPSEAFF
TGTGCCAGCAGAGAACAGCCAACCCCTTCTGAAGCTTTCTTT
>TRBV5-4|TRBJ2-3|few|NA
CASSLSIARDTQYF
TGTGCCAGCAGCTTGAGTATCGCGCGGGATACGCAGTATTTT
>TRBV11-1|TRBJ2-7|NA|TRBD2
CASSLQRGPYEQYF
TGTGCCAGCAGCTTGCAGCGGGGTCCCTACGAGCAGTACTTC
>TRBV29-1|TRBJ2-1|few|NA
CSSPQGSTNNEQFF
TGCAGCAGCCCCCAGGGGTCCACTAACAATGAGCAGTTCTTC
>TRBV29-1|TRBJ2-1|NA|NA
CSVSQTGHKEQFF
TGCAGCGTTTCACAAACGGGACATAAAGAGCAGTTCTTC
>TRBV7-9|TRBJ2-7|NA|NA
CASSLAEGEQYF
TGTGCCAGCAGCTTAGCGGAGGGAGAGCAGTACTTC
>TRBV7-2|TRBJ2-5|NA|NA
CASSSLWGHETQYF
TGTGCCAGCAGCTCCCTATGGGGACATGAGACCCAGTACTTC
>TRBV2|TRBJ2-7|NA|NA
CASSYTYVYEQYF
TGTGCCAGCAGTTATACCTACGTCTACGAGCAGTACTTC
>TRBV6-6|TRBJ1-2|NA|NA
CASRHDRSSGHGYTF
TGTGCCAGCAGACACGACAGGTCGTCCGGGCATGGCTACACCTTC
>TRBV13|TRBJ1-2|few|TRBD1
CASSLGQGDGYTF
TGTGCCAGCAGCTTAGGCCAGGGGGATGGCTACACCTTC
>TRBV30|TRBJ2-1|NA|TRBD2
CAWSVPLAGTNEQFF
TGTGCCTGGAGTGTCCCTCTAGCGGGTACCAATGAGCAGTTCTTC
>TRBV28|TRBJ1-1|NA|NA
CASSSDIGGTEAFF
TGTGCCAGCAGTTCGGACATCGGGGGGACTGAAGCTTTCTTT
>TRBV5-1|TRBJ2-7|few|NA
CASSLLTGPYYEQYF
TGCGCCAGCAGCCTATTGACGGGTCCCTACTACGAGCAGTACTTC
>TRBV7-2|TRBJ1-6|few|TRBD1
CASSQRGRRESPLHF
TGTGCCAGCAGCCAGAGGGGGCGCAGGGAATCACCCCTCCACTTT
>TRBV7-9|TRBJ2-5|few|NA
CALRKAGPQETQYF
TGTGCCCTCCGGAAAGCAGGCCCACAAGAGACCCAGTACTTC
>TRBV30|TRBJ2-3|few|TRBD2
CAWSVRLAGVSDTQYF
TGTGCCTGGAGTGTAAGACTAGCGGGAGTGTCAGATACGCAGTATTTT
>TRBV25-1|TRBJ2-7|NA|TRBD2
CASRGSSGSLEQYF
TGTGCCAGCAGGGGGAGTAGCGGGAGCTTGGAGCAGTACTTC
>TRBV4-1|TRBJ1-4|few|TRBD1
CASSREPPPGGRVEKLFF
TGCGCCAGCAGCCGTGAACCTCCCCCAGGGGGAAGAGTTGAAAAACTGTTTTTT
>TRBV4-1|TRBJ1-2|few|TRBD1
CASSQDAGQWSGYTF
TGCGCCAGCAGCCAAGATGCGGGACAGTGGTCTGGCTACACCTTC
>TRBV7-9|TRBJ1-2|NA|TRBD1
CASSNRTGGFGYTF
TGTGCCAGCAGCAACCGGACAGGGGGATTTGGCTACACCTTC
>TRBV5-1|TRBJ2-1|NA|TRBD2
CASSFSLAGVTNEQFF
TGCGCCAGCAGCTTTAGCCTAGCGGGAGTAACAAATGAGCAGTTCTTC
>TRBV4-3|TRBJ2-3|few|TRBD2
CASSLQSRLAGRSDTQYF
TGCGCCAGCAGCCTCCAATCCCGACTAGCGGGGAGGTCAGATACGCAGTATTTT
>TRBV25-1|TRBJ2-1|few|TRBD1
CASSESRTGGDEQFF
TGTGCCAGCAGTGAATCAAGGACAGGGGGCGATGAGCAGTTCTTC
>TRBV4-2|TRBJ1-2|few|TRBD1
CASSQGYRGSFTGYTF
TGTGCCAGCAGCCAGGGTTACAGGGGGAGCTTTACTGGCTACACCTTC
>TRBV19|TRBJ2-3|few|TRBD2
CASGTSGKADTDTQYF
TGTGCCTCCGGGACTAGCGGGAAAGCGGACACAGATACGCAGTATTTT
>TRBV7-7|TRBJ2-5|few|TRBD2
CASSSTSAGETQYF
TGTGCTAGCAGCTCGACTAGCGCTGGAGAGACCCAGTACTTC
>TRBV6-1|TRBJ1-6|NA|NA
CASSHRNSPLHF
TGTGCCAGCAGCCACAGGAATTCACCCCTCCACTTT
>TRBV5-6|TRBJ2-1|NA|NA
CASSLVSWTGDEQFF
TGTGCCAGCAGCCTCGTTAGTTGGACGGGAGATGAGCAGTTCTTC
>TRBV5-8|TRBJ1-2|NA|NA
CASSRRWTNYGYTF
TGTGCCAGCAGCCGGAGATGGACTAACTATGGCTACACCTTC
>TRBV25-1|TRBJ2-1|NA|TRBD1
CASSETGTGIAGEQFF
TGTGCCAGCAGTGAAACCGGGACAGGGATTGCGGGTGAGCAGTTCTTC
>TRBV10-3|TRBJ2-3|NA|NA
CATEAAPFATQYF
TGTGCCACCGAGGCTGCTCCCTTTGCTACGCAGTATTTT
>TRBV7-3|TRBJ2-5|few|TRBD2
CASSFPGGGWQETQYF
TGTGCCAGCAGCTTCCCGGGGGGAGGGTGGCAAGAGACCCAGTACTTC
>TRBV4-3|TRBJ2-1|NA|TRBD2
CASSQERGTSYYNEQFF
TGCGCCAGCAGCCAAGAACGGGGGACTAGCTACTACAATGAGCAGTTCTTC